Sequencing of this T cell receptor (beta chain) was carried out in a study of vaccination and CD4 T cells after COVID-19 (dated by TCRdb to between 2021 and 2023). In terms of the full investigation: Every convalescent patient had a positive nasal swab PCR test for SARS-CoV-2, with mild disease in several patients and severe disease in one. Six males and four females were included in the convalescent cohort, with two Hispanic individuals, seven Caucasians, two Asians and one multiracial person represented. Participants received two doses of either the Pfizer-BioNTech BNT162b2 vaccine (n=8) or the Moderna mRNA-1273 vaccine (n=2). Post-COVID blood samples from convalescent patients were collected a median of roughly 100 days after diagnosis, with a range of about 30 to 170 days. Post-vaccine blood samples were obtained a median of roughly 75 days after the second vaccine dose, with a range of roughly 12 to 250 days. For stimulating the cultures, overlapping spike peptide pools were used, derived from SARS-CoV-2 as well as from the common cold coronaviruses HCoV-NL63, HCoV-OC43 and HCoV-229E. As controls, cultures received a CEFX viral epitope pool (the positive control), an HIV-1 Nef peptide pool (the negative control), or no peptide at all. The spike-specific CD4+ TCR repertoire was compared before and after mRNA vaccination in approximately 9 COVID-19 convalescent patients and 4 infection-naive healthy vaccine recipients.

Broader findings and caveats from the paper: Although the median number of SARS-CoV-2-reactive clonotypes went up from roughly 19 after infection to 35 to 40 after vaccination, the increase was not significant. Relatively few convalescent patients were included in the study, and early timepoints after natural infection were not analyzed. Of the vaccine-specific clones found in convalescent patients, nearly all (304 of 307) were mono-reactive for SARS-CoV-2 spike instead of being cross-reactive with common cold coronaviruses. In convalescent patients, a median 86.3% of post-vaccine SARS-CoV-2-reactive clones were detected only after vaccination, and vaccine-specific priming was suggested by this finding.

The receptor library was made with PCR. DNA from cultured CD4+ T cells underwent TCR sequencing with the Oncomine TCR Beta short-read assay at the Johns Hopkins FTIC core. The QIAamp micro DNA kit was used to extract genomic DNA from the cultured CD4+ T cells. The Oncomine TCR Beta libraries from cultured CD4+ T cells were pooled using unique dual indexes and then sequenced on an Illumina iSeq 100. Per the original workflow: Non-productive sequences were removed, and CDR3s that did not start with C, did not end with F or W, or were shorter than 7 amino acids were discarded. The MANAFEST web application identified antigen-specific clonotypes by comparing peptide-stimulated wells against reference wells and other culture wells. An FDR below 0.05, an odds ratio above 5, and a productive frequency above 0.1% in at least two of three replicate wells were required for clones to be considered positive. Clonotypes that were significantly expanded in both SARS-CoV-2 spike wells and at least one common cold coronavirus spike condition were defined as cross-reactive. CDR3 homology was assessed with Levenshtein distances (stringdist) and unrooted phylogenetic trees (ape) in R version 3.6.1. Clones were called with MiXCR by TCRdb after fastp trimmed the public reads at Q25, and only in-frame beta chains were retained. Identical CDR3 proteins give one entry, which carries the most common genes and DNA. The V and J calls reflect TCRdb's pipeline rather than the authors' work. The sample table records around 16,000 distinct CDR3 sequences; about 45% of these occur just once. Of the sample, around 7.5% falls within the top ten clones.

The cysteine opens and the phenylalanine closes a CDR3 of 15 amino acids. Solely the CDR3 DNA is kept, with 45 bases framed from the first base. Between the V and J ends, shortened by 1 base and 3 bases respectively, the junction contains 9 bases. CDR1 KGHSH and CDR2 LQKENI were looked up in the germline V gene. Concerning this clonotype: Its binding antigen is unknown. Per-base quality was not reported, and no clone a single base away is much larger than it.

The treatment or condition label here, explained by the study, means: roughly 11-day PBMC culture with coronavirus spike peptide pools or control peptides (ViraFEST assay). To expand antigen-specific T cells with peptide pools and then pick out the expanded clonotypes through TCR sequencing, the study relied on the ViraFEST assay. The convalescent patients' positive SARS-CoV-2 PCR tests were from March to December 2020, which was before the Alpha, Beta and Delta variants emerged in the United States. PBMCs were cultured at under 2.5 million per well in IMDM supplemented with around 5.5% human AB serum and about 10 IU/ml IL-2, with 9.5 to 10 ug/ml peptide pools added. Half of the culture medium was replaced with fresh IL-2-containing medium on days 3 and 7. After ten to eleven days of culture, CD4+ T cells were isolated by negative selection using the EasySep CD4+ T cell isolation kit. Ficoll-Paque Plus gradient centrifugation was used to isolate PBMCs from whole blood, and the isolated PBMCs were then either used fresh or cryopreserved at -140C. In general, triplicate wells were set up for every culture condition.

The sequencing used CD4+ T cells from blood, cultured in vitro, collected after SARS-CoV-2 vaccination. The chain is made from TRBV18 and TRBJ2-2, with the identity of the D gene unclear. The TCR originated in a human donor who had recovered from COVID-19. For the CDR3, the sequence is CASSPQGRDTGELFF. The base sequence is TGTGCCAGCTCACCACAGGGTCGGGACACCGGGGAGCTGTTTTTT.